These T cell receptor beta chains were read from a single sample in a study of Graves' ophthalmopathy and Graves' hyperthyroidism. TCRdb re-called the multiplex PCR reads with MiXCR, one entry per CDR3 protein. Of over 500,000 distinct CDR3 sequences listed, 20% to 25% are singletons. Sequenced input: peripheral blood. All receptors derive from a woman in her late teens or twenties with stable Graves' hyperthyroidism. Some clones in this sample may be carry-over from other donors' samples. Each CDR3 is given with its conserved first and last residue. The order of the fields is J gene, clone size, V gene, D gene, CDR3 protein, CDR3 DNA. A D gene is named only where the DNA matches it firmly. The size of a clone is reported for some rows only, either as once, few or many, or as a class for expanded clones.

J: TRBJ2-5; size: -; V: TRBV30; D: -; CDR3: CAWSDSRGTQYF; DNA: TGTGCCTGGAGCGACAGCCGCGGGACCCAGTACTTC
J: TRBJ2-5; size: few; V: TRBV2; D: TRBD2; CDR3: CASKVKLAGETQYF; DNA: TGTGCCAGCAAAGTCAAACTAGCGGGGGAGACCCAGTACTTC
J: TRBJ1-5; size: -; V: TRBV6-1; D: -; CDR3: CASSEGDGSQGDMPQHF; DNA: TGTGCCAGCAGTGAAGGGGACGGATCCCAAGGTGACATGCCCCAGCATTTT
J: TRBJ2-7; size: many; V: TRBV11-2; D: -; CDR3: CASSLENREWGYEQYF; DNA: TGTGCCAGCAGCTTAGAGAACAGGGAGTGGGGCTACGAGCAGTACTTC
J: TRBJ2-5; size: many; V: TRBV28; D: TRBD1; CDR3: CASRPPRGTGRETQYF; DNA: TGTGCCAGCAGACCACCCAGGGGGACGGGTCGAGAGACCCAGTACTTC
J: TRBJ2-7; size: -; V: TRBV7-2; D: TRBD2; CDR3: CASSRGGVSYEQCF; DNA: TGTGCCAGCAGCCGGGGAGGGGTATCCTACGAGCAGTGCTTC
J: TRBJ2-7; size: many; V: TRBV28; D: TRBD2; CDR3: CASTPSSGGPYEQYF; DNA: TGTGCCAGTACGCCTAGTAGCGGGGGGCCCTACGAGCAGTACTTC
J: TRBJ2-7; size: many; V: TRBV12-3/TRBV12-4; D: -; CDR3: CASSLGRLPPYEQYF; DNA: TGTGCCAGCAGTTTAGGCAGGCTTCCTCCCTACGAGCAGTACTTC
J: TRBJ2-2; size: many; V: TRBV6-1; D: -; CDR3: CASIRGATGELFF; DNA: TGTGCCAGCATCCGAGGGGCGACCGGGGAGCTGTTTTTT
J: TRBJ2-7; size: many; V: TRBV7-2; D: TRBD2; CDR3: CASSPDGLGTYEQYF; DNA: TGTGCCAGCAGCCCAGATGGACTAGGAACCTACGAGCAGTACTTC
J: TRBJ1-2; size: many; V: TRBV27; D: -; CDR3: CASSFRAGTGYGYTF; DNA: TGTGCCAGCAGTTTCAGGGCTGGGACGGGCTATGGCTACACCTTC
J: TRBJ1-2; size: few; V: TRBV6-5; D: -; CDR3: CASSSRTYSNYGYTF; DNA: TGTGCCAGCAGTTCCCGTACGTACTCTAACTATGGCTACACCTTC
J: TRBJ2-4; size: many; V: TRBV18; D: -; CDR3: CASSPSRPNIQYF; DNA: TGTGCCAGCTCACCATCCCGGCCGAACATTCAGTACTTC
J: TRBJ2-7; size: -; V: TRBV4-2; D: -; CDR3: CASSQEDPDYEQYF; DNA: TGTGCCAGCAGCCAAGAAGACCCCGACTACGAGCAGTACTTC
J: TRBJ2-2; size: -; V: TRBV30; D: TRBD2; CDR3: CACTPITAGADTGELFF; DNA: TGTGCCTGTACCCCCATCACAGCGGGGGCTGACACCGGGGAGCTGTTTTTT
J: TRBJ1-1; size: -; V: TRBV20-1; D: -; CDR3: CSARYTGGAEAFF; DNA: TGCAGTGCTAGATACACGGGGGGAGCTGAAGCTTTCTTT
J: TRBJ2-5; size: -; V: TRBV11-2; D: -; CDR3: CASSKGGWGEETQYF; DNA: TGTGCCAGCAGCAAGGGGGGTTGGGGCGAGGAGACCCAGTACTTC